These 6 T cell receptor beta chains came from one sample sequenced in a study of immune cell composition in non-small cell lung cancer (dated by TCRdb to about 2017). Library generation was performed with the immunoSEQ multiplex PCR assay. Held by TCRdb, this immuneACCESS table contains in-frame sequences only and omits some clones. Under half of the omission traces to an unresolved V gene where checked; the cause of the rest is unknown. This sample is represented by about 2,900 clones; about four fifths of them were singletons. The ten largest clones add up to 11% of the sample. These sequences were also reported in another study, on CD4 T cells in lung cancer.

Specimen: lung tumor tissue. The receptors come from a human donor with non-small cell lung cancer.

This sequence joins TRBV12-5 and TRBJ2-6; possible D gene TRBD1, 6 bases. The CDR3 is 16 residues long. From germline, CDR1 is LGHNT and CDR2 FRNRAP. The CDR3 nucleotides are TGTACCCCAGCCCCAGTCGGACAGTCTGGGGCCAACGTCCTGACTTTC. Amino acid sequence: CTPAPVGQSGANVLTF.

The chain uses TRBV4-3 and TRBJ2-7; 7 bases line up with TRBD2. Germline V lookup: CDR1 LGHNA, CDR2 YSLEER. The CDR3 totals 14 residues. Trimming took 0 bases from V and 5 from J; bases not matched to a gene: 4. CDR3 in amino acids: CASSQERDYHEQYF. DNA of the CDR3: TGCGCCAGCAGCCAAGAGAGGGACTACCACGAGCAGTACTTC.

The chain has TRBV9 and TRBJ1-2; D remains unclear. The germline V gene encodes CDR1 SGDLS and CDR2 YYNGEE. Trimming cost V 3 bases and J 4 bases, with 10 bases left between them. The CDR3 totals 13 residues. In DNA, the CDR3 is TGTGCCAGCAGCGCAAGCGGTGTCTATGGCTACACCTTC. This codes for CASSASGVYGYTF.

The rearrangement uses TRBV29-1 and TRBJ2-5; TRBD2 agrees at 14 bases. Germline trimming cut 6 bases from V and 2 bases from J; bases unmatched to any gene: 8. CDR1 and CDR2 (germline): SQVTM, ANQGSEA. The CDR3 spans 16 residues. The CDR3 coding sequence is TGCAGCGTCGTGGGACTAGCGGGAGCGAGTCAAGAGACCCAGTACTTC. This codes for CSVVGLAGASQETQYF. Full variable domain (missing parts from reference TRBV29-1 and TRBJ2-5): SAVISQKPSRDICQRGTSLTIQCQVDSQVTMMFWYRQQPGQSLTLIATANQGSEATYESGFVIDKFPISRPNLTFSTLTVSNMSPEDSSIYLCSVVGLAGASQETQYFGPGTRLLVL.

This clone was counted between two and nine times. CDR3 sequence (DNA): TGTGCCAGTAGTATTACACCTAGCGACTCCTACGAGCAGTACTTC. Translated: CASSITPSDSYEQYF. The rearrangement links TRBV19 to TRBJ2-7, with D possibly TRBD2 on 6 matching bases. Germline assignment: CDR1 LNHDA and CDR2 SQIVND (reference sequence). The CDR3 consists of 15 residues. The V and J ends lost 3 bases and 0 bases respectively, with 12 bases between them. Using reference TRBV19 and TRBJ2-7 for the parts outside the CDR3, the full variable domain is DGGITQSPKYLFRKEGQNVTLSCEQNLNHDAMYWYRQDPGQGLRLIYYSQIVNDFQKGDIAEGYSVSREKKESFPLTVTSAQKNPTAFYLCASSITPSDSYEQYFGPGTRLTVT.

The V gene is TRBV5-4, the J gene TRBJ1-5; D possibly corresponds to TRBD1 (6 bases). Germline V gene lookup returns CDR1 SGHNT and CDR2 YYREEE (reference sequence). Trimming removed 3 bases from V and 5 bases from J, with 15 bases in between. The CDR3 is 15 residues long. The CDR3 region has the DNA TGTGCCAGCAGCTACAGGGTTTCGGGCCATCAGCCCCAGCATTTT. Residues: CASSYRVSGHQPQHF.